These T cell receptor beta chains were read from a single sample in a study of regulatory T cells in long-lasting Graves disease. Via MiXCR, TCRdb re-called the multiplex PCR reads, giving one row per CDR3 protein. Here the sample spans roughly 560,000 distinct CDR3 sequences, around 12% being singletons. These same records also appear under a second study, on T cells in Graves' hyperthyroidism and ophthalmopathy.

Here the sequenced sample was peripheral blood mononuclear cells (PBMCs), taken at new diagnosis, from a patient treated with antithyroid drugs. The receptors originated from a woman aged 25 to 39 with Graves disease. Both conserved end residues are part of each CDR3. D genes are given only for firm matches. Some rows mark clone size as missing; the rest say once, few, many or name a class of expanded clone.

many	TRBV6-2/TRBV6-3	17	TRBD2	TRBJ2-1	TGTGCCAGCAGTTACTCCGTCATCGGGAGGGCCCGGAATGAGCAGTTCTTC	CASSYSVIGRARNEQFF
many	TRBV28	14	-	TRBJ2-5	TGTGCCAGCAGTAGGGGGGCCCACCAAGAGACCCAGTACTTC	CASSRGAHQETQYF
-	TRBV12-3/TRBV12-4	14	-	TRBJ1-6	TGTGCCAGCAGTTTGTTTGACGGGACTTCACCCCTCCACTTT	CASSLFDGTSPLHF
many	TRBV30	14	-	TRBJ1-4	TGTGCCTGGAGTGTTGGGAGCACTAATGAAAAACTGTTTTTT	CAWSVGSTNEKLFF
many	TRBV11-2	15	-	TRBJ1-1	TGTGCCAGCAGCTTACTCGAGCCTAGGAACACTGAAGCTTTCTTT	CASSLLEPRNTEAFF
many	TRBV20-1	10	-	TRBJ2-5	TGCAGTGCTAGTCTACAGACCCAGTACTTC	CSASLQTQYF
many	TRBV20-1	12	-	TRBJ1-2	TGCAGTGCTCCCAAAATTCTCAATGGCTACACCTTC	CSAPKILNGYTF
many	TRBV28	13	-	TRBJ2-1	TGTGCCAGCAGAAGCGGGTTTATTAATGAGCAGTTCTTC	CASRSGFINEQFF
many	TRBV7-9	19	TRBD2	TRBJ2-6	TGTGCCAGCAGGGCAACGACTAGCGGGACTCTCTCTGGGGCCAACGTCCTGACTTTC	CASRATTSGTLSGANVLTF
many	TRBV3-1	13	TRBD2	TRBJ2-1	TGTGCCAGCAGTTGGACTAGCTACAATGAGCAGTTCTTC	CASSWTSYNEQFF